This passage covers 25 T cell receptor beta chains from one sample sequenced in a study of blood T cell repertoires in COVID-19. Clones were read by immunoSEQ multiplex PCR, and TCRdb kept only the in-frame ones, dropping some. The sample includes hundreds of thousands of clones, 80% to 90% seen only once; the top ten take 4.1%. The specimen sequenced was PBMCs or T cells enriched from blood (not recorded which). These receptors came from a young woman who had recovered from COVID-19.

The CDR3 sequence: CASSEAPTNEKLFF. The CDR3, as DNA: TGTGCCAGCAGTGAAGCACCGACAAATGAAAAACTGTTTTTT. The chain joins TRBV6-1 to TRBJ1-4, with no clear D. Trimming stripped 0 bases from V and 5 bases from J, with 7 bases between. Germline V gives CDR1 MNHNS, CDR2 SASEGT. The CDR3 extends over 14 amino acids.

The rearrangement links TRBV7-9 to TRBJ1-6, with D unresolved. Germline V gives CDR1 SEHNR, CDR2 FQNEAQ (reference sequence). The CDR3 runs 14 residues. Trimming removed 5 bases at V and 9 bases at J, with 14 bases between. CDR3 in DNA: TGTGCCAGCAGCCCTCAGACTTGGATTTCACCCCTCCACTTT. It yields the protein CASSPQTWISPLHF. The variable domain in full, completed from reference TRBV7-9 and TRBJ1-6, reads DTGVSQNPRHKITKRGQNVTFRCDPISEHNRLYWYRQTLGQGPEFLTYFQNEAQLEKSRLLSDRFSAERPKGSFSTLEIQRTEQGDSAMYLCASSPQTWISPLHFGNGTRLTVT.

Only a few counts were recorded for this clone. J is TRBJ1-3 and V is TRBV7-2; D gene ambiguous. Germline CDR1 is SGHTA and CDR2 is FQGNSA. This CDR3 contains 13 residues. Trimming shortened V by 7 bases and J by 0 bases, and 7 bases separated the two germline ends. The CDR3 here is CASKQSSGNTIYF. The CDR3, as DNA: TGTGCCAGCAAACAGAGCTCTGGAAACACCATATATTTT. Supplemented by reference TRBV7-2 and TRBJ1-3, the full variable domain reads GAGVSQSPSNKVTEKGKDVELRCDPISGHTALYWYRQSLGQGLEFLIYFQGNSAPDKSGLPSDRFSAERTGGSVSTLTIQRTQQEDSAVYLCASKQSSGNTIYFGEGSWLTVV.

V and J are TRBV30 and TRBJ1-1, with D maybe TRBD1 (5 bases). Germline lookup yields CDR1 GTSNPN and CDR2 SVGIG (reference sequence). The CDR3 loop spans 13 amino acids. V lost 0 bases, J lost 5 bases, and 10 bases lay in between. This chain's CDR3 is CAWSVRQWTEAFF. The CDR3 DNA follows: TGTGCCTGGAGTGTACGACAGTGGACTGAAGCTTTCTTT.

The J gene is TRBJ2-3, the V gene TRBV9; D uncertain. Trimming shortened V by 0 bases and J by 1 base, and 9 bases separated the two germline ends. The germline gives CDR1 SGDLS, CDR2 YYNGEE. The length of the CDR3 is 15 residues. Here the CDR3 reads CASSVEAGGTDTQYF. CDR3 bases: TGTGCCAGCAGCGTAGAGGCAGGCGGCACAGATACGCAGTATTTT. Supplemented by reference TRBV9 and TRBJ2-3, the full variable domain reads DSGVTQTPKHLITATGQRVTLRCSPRSGDLSVYWYQQSLDQGLQFLIQYYNGEERAKGNILERFSAQQFPDLHSELNLSSLELGDSALYFCASSVEAGGTDTQYFGPGTRLTVL.

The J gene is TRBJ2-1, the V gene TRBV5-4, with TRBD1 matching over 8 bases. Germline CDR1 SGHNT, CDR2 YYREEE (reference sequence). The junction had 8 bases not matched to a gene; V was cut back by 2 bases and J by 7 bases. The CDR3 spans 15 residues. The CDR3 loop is CASSFSGGGANEQFF. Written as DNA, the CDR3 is TGTGCCAGCAGCTTTTCAGGGGGCGGTGCGAATGAGCAGTTCTTC.

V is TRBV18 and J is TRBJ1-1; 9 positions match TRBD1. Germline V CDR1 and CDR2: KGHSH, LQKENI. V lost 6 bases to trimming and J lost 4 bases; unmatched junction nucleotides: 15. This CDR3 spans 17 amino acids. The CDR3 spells CASSPRTGTGLGTEAFF. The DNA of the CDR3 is TGTGCCAGCTCCCCCCGAACCGGGACAGGGTTGGGCACTGAAGCTTTCTTT.

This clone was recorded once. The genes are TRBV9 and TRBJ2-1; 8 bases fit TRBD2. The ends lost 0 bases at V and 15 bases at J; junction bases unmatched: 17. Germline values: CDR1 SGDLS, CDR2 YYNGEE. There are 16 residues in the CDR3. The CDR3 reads CASSVAHSGDISARFF. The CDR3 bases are TGTGCCAGCAGCGTAGCCCATAGCGGGGATATCTCCGCTAGGTTCTTC.

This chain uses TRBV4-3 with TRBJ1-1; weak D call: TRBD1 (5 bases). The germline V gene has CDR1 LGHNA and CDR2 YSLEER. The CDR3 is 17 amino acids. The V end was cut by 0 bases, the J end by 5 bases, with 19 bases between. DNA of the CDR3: TGCGCCAGCAGCCAAGATCATTTGACAGTTGCTGGTACTGAAGCTTTCTTT. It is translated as CASSQDHLTVAGTEAFF.

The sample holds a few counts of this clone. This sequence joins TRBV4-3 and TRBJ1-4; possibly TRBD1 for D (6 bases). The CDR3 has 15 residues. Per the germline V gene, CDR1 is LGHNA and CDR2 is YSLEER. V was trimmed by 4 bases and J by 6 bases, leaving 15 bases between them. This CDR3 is CASSLTGQTDEKLFF. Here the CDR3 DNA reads TGCGCCAGCAGCCTGACCGGACAGACAGATGAAAAACTGTTTTTT.

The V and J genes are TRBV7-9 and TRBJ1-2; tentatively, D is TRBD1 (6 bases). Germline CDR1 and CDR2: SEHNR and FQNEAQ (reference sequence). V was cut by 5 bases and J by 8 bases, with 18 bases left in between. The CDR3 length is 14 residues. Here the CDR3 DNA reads TGTGCCAGCAGCGATTTACCAGGGGAAGGAGGCTACACCTTC. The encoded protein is CASSDLPGEGGYTF. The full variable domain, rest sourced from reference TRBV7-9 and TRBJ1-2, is DTGVSQNPRHKITKRGQNVTFRCDPISEHNRLYWYRQTLGQGPEFLTYFQNEAQLEKSRLLSDRFSAERPKGSFSTLEIQRTEQGDSAMYLCASSDLPGEGGYTFGSGTRLTVV.

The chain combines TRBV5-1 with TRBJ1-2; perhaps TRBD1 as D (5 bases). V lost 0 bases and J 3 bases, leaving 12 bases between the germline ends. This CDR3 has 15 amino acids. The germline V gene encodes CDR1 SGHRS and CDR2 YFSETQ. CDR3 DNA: TGCGCCAGCAGCTTGGCCGGTGACAGTCACTATGGCTACACCTTC. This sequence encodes CASSLAGDSHYGYTF.

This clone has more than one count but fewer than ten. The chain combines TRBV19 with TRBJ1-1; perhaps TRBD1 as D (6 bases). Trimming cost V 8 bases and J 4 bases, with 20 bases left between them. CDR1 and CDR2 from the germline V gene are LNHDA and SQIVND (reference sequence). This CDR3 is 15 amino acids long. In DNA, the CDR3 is TGTGCCAGTCGCATACCCGGGGGGCGCGGCACTGAAGCTTTCTTT. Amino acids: CASRIPGGRGTEAFF. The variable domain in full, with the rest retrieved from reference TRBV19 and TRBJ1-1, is DGGITQSPKYLFRKEGQNVTLSCEQNLNHDAMYWYRQDPGQGLRLIYYSQIVNDFQKGDIAEGYSVSREKKESFPLTVTSAQKNPTAFYLCASRIPGGRGTEAFFGQGTRLTVV.

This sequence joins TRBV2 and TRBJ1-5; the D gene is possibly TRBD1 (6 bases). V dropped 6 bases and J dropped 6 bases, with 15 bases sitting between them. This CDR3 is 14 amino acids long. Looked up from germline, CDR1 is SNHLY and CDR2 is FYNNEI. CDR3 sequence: CASSSERGFQPQHF. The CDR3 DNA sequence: TGTGCCAGCAGCTCTGAGAGGGGGTTTCAGCCCCAGCATTTT. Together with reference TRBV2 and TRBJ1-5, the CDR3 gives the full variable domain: EPEVTQTPSHQVTQMGQEVILRCVPISNHLYFYWYRQILGQKVEFLVSFYNNEISEKSEIFDDQFSVERPDGSNFTLKIRSTKLEDSAMYFCASSSERGFQPQHFGDGTRLSIL.

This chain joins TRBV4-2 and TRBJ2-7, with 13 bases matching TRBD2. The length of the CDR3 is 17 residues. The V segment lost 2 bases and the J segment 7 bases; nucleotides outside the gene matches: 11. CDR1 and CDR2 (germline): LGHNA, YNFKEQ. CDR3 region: CASSQPLAGGSSGEQYF. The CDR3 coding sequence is TGTGCCAGCAGCCAACCACTAGCGGGAGGGTCGTCGGGGGAGCAGTACTTC.

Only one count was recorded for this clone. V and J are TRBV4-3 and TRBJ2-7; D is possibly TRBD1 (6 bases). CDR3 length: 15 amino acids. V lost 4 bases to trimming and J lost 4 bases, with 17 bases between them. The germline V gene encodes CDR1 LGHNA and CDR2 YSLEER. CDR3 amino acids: CASSLSRTDYYEQYF. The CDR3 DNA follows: TGCGCCAGCAGCCTATCACGGACAGACTATTACGAGCAGTACTTC.

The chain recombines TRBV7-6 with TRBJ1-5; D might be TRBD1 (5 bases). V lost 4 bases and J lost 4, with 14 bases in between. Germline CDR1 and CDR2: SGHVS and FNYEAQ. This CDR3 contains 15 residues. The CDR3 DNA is TGTGCCAGCAGCTCCGGGTCAGGGCGGAATCAGCCCCAGCATTTT. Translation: CASSSGSGRNQPQHF.

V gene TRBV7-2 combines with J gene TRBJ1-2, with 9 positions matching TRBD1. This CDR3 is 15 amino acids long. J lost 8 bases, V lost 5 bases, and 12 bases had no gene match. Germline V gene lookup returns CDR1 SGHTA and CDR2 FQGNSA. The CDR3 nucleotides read TGTGCCAGCAGCCCTCCGGGACAGGGATTTATGGGCTACACCTTC. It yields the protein CASSPPGQGFMGYTF.

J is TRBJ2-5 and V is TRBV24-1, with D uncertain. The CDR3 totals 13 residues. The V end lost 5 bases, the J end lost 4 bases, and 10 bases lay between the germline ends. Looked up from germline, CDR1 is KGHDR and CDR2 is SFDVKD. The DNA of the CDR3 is TGTGCCACCAGTGGCATGGGCTCAGAGACCCAGTACTTC. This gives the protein CATSGMGSETQYF.

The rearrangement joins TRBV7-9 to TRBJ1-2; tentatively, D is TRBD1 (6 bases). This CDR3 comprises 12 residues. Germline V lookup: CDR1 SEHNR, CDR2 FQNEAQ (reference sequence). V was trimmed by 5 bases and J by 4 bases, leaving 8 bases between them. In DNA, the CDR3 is TGTGCCAGCAGCGTGGACAGCTATGGCTACACCTTC. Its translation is CASSVDSYGYTF.

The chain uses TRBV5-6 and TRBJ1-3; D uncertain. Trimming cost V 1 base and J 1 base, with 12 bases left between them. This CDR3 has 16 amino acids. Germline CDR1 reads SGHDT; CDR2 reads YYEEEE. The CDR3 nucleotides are TGTGCCAGCAGCTTGAGTCTTCGGGGATCTGGAAACACCATATATTTT. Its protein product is CASSLSLRGSGNTIYF.

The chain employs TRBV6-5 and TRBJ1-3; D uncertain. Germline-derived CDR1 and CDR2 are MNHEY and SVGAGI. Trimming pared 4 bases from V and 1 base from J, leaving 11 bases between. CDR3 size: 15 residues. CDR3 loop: CASSSLARSGNTIYF. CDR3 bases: TGTGCCAGCAGTTCCCTCGCCAGGTCTGGAAACACCATATATTTT.

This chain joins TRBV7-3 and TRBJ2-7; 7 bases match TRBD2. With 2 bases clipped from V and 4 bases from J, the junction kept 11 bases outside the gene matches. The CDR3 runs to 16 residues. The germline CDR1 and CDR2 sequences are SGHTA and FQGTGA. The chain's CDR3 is CASSLVGGSSGYEQYF. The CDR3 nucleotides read TGTGCCAGCAGCTTAGTAGGCGGGAGCAGTGGGTACGAGCAGTACTTC.

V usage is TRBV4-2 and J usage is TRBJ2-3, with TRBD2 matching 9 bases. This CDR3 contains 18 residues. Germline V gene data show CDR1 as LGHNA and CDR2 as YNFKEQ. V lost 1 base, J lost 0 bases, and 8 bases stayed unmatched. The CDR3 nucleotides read TGTGCCAGCAGCCAAGGGGCGCCTAGCGGGGCTAGCACAGATACGCAGTATTTT. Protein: CASSQGAPSGASTDTQYF.

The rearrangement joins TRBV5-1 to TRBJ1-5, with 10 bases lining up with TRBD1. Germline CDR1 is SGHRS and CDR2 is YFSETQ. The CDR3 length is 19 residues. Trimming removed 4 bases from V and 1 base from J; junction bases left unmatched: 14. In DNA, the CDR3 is TGCGCCAGCAGCCCCAGGGACAGGGGCCCAGAACAGAGCAATCAGCCCCAGCATTTT. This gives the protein CASSPRDRGPEQSNQPQHF.